This T cell receptor (beta chain) was sequenced during a study of blood T cell repertoires in COVID-19. Original processing notes: By means of reference gene primer amplification, nucleated cell counts were estimated. Only in-frame clones appear in the TCRdb table, and some are missing; sequencing was by immunoSEQ multiplex PCR. D and trimming come from the DNA, and the V and J calls and clone size come from that table. Here the sample spans about 200,000 clones, over 80% being singletons. Germline V gene data show CDR1 as PRHDT and CDR2 as FYEKMQ (reference sequence). V dropped 5 bases and J dropped 6; count of bases not matched to a gene: 11. The CDR3 loop spans 16 amino acids.

The chain carries TRBV13 and TRBJ2-2; 8 bases line up with TRBD1. The sample taken for sequencing was PBMCs or T cells enriched from blood (not recorded which). The TCR originated in a man aged 30 to 45 who had recovered from COVID-19. The CDR3 loop reads CASSQLAGGTAGELFF. For the CDR3, the DNA is TGTGCCAGCAGCCAATTAGCAGGGGGCACGGCCGGGGAGCTGTTTTTT.